This paragraph reports one T cell receptor beta chain. This clonotype was counted many times. No antigen is known for it. No much larger clonotype is one base removed from it; base qualities were not supplied. The hyperthyroidism patients were between 18 and 65 years old and newly diagnosed, with a disease duration of less than 2 months. Exclusion was applied to patients with uncontrolled infections, other autoimmune diseases, pregnancy or lactation. Diagnoses relied on clinical symptoms, serum thyroxine and TRAb, thyroid ultrasound and orbital computed tomography. Blood from progressor patients was drawn when they were first diagnosed with hyperthyroidism, before any ophthalmopathy symptoms appeared. PBMCs were isolated from approximately 10 ml of fresh peripheral blood by Ficoll-Paque density gradient centrifugation. Patients classed as progressors first received a Graves' hyperthyroidism diagnosis and then went on to develop ophthalmopathy during follow-up. Total RNA was extracted using Trizol reagent, and RNA quality was assessed on an Agilent 2100 Bioanalyzer.

The data stem from a study of T cells in Graves' hyperthyroidism and ophthalmopathy (dated by TCRdb to the late 2010s). The study in broad terms: Peripheral blood was sampled at the time of initial diagnosis, prior to any treatment. To identify distinguishing TCR V-J signatures, a discovery cohort of around 100 patients was used, comprising under 45 with Graves' ophthalmopathy and 57 with stable Graves' hyperthyroidism. Prospective prediction of ophthalmopathy was tested in an independent validation cohort of about 19 hyperthyroidism patients and roughly 16 patients who later progressed to ophthalmopathy. The approximately 90 discovery patients were divided at random into training and test sets in a 7:3 ratio. In over five Graves' hyperthyroidism patients, the study also compared T-cell repertoires from thyroid tissue with T-cell repertoires from blood. Once sampling was done, hyperthyroidism patients were given methimazole at a starting dose of 30 mg daily, whereas ophthalmopathy patients were given high-dose intravenous methylprednisolone. The paper reports TCR Vbeta CDR3 sequencing of some 140 peripheral blood samples: 40 to 45 ophthalmopathy, under 80 hyperthyroidism and around 17 progressor patients. Broader findings and caveats from the paper: Most expanded thyroid clonotypes (frequency above 0.001) were also found in blood, which suggests that blood repertoires may mirror thyroid immune responses. In cross-validation, a model built on a 13 V-J signature told ophthalmopathy apart from stable hyperthyroidism with 85% to 90% sensitivity and roughly 82% specificity, and in testing the same model reached 80%/75%. During validation, the model predicted progression to ophthalmopathy a median of approximately 7 months ahead of onset, with around 71% sensitivity and 72.22% specificity. No statistical method was used to set the sample size in advance, and investigators knew the group allocation.

TCR beta CDR3 regions were amplified from RNA transcripts. For the first round of RT-PCR on the TCR CDR3, the HTBI primer set was used together with the Qiagen OneStep RT-PCR kit. A second multiplex PCR round built the libraries, followed by size selection and purification. Paired-end sequencing of the libraries was performed with 100 bp reads on an Illumina HiSeq2000. The authors' pipeline ran thus. SOAPnuke was used to process the raw data, removing reads that contained adapters or uncalled bases, had a mean Phred below 15, or lacked an exact match to the constant primer or identifier. COPE v1.2.5 was used to merge the high-quality paired reads, and each unique nucleotide sequence was defined as a clonotype. MiTCR v1.1 was used to align clonotypes to the IMGT TRBV, TRBD and TRBJ reference segments. Analysis was restricted to V-J combinations with a frequency above 0.0001, which covered about 99% of repertoires. A TCS score was defined as the ratio of F50 (clonal expansion) to E x V (chaos), with BLOSUM62-based TCRdist applied between CDR3 peptides within each V-J. Welch's t-statistics and random forest reduced some 510 V-J features to 13, which were used in a naive Bayes classifier (R e1071). TCRdb reworked the public reads: Q25 trimming with fastp, MiXCR clone assembly, productive beta chains retained. Identical CDR3 protein sequences are pooled into one entry, listed with their most common genes and DNA. For this entry, the V and J calls and clone size follow TCRdb and not the study's own pipeline. Counted in this sample were around 700,000 distinct CDR3 sequences; under 20% of them appeared once. 16% of the sample rests with the top ten.

The CDR3 has 11 amino acids, counting the end cysteine and phenylalanine. Only the CDR3 region is kept as DNA, spanning 33 bases read in frame from base 1. Deletion took 0 bases off V and 10 bases off J, with a span of 9 bases between the germline ends. CDR1 and CDR2, looked up from the germline V gene (reference sequence), are DFQATT and SNEGSKA. The sequence came from a woman aged 45-65 years with Graves' hyperthyroidism that later progressed to Graves' ophthalmopathy. The chain links TRBV20-1 with TRBJ1-1; no D segment can be confidently identified. What was sequenced was blood. The DNA sequence follows: TGCAGTGCTAGAGATGAGGGTTCAGCTTTCTTT. This yields the protein CSARDEGSAFF.